These 19 T cell receptor beta chains originate from one sample sequenced in a study of T cells in Graves' hyperthyroidism and ophthalmopathy. TCR beta CDR3 regions were amplified from RNA. A set of HTBI primers served as the primers for a first-round RT-PCR of the TCR CDR3. TCRdb fed the multiplex PCR reads into MiXCR, producing one record per CDR3 protein. The data hold some 200,000 distinct CDR3 sequences, with roughly a sixth observed a single time. Sample: blood. These TCRs come from a woman between 45 and 60 years old with Graves' hyperthyroidism.

This clonotype occurred many times. The J gene is TRBJ2-7, the V gene TRBV27; TRBD1 agrees at 11 bases. V lost 2 bases to trimming and J lost 2 bases; unmatched junction nucleotides: 5. Per the germline V gene, CDR1 is MNHEY and CDR2 is SMNVEV (reference sequence). The CDR3 is made up of 16 amino acids. The CDR3 loop is CASSLAGTGGPYEQYF. Here the CDR3 DNA reads TGTGCCAGCAGTTTAGCAGGGACAGGGGGGCCCTACGAGCAGTACTTC.

This clonotype appeared a few times. The chain recombines TRBV24-1 with TRBJ1-2, with no clear D. The CDR3 consists of 15 residues. Between the trimmed V and J ends, which lost 5 bases and 7 bases, there was a span of 19 bases. The V gene's germline CDR1 is KGHDR and CDR2 SFDVKD. DNA of the CDR3: TGTGCCACCAGTGCTTCCTGGCCGGGCGACGCTGGCTACACCTTC. This gives the protein CATSASWPGDAGYTF.

This clonotype was counted at least ten times. This rearrangement joins TRBV11-3 to TRBJ2-5, with D possibly being TRBD2 (6 bases). The CDR3 sequence is 16 residues long. Trimming shortened V by 5 bases and J by 5 bases, and 21 bases separated the two germline ends. The germline gives CDR1 SGHNT, CDR2 YENEEA. CDR3 sequence reads: CASSRQLRRGAETQYF. CDR3 sequence (DNA): TGTGCCAGCAGCAGACAACTAAGGAGGGGTGCGGAGACCCAGTACTTC.

At least ten counts were recorded for this clonotype. This chain uses TRBV27 with TRBJ2-4; the D is unclear. The CDR3 length is 14 residues. V was trimmed by 6 bases and J by 3 bases, leaving 12 bases between them. In germline, CDR1 is MNHEY, CDR2 SMNVEV (reference sequence). The CDR3 loop is CASSSLAYKNIQYF. Written as DNA, the CDR3 is TGTGCCAGCAGCTCCTTGGCATACAAAAACATTCAGTACTTC.

The sample holds a few counts of this clonotype. The chain couples TRBV5-8 to TRBJ1-2, with D unclear. V was cut by 4 bases and J by 4 bases, with 14 bases left in between. The V gene's germline CDR1 is SGHTS and CDR2 YDEGEE. This CDR3 comprises 14 residues. In DNA, the CDR3 is TGTGCCAGCAGCCCCCTGTGGACGTCCTATGGCTACACCTTC. It is translated as CASSPLWTSYGYTF. Together with reference TRBV5-8 and TRBJ1-2, the CDR3 gives the full variable domain: EAGVTQSPTHLIKTRGQQATLRCSPISGHTSVYWYQQALGLGLQFLLWYDEGEERNRGNFPPRFSGRQFPNYSSELNVNALELEDSALYLCASSPLWTSYGYTFGSGTRLTVV.

The sample holds many counts of this clonotype. As DNA, the CDR3 is TGTGCCAGCAGTCGACAGGGGAACACTGAAGCTTTCTTT. Protein sequence: CASSRQGNTEAFF. The rearrangement links TRBV12-3 or TRBV12-4 to TRBJ1-1; 7 nucleotides match TRBD1. The CDR3 sequence is 13 residues long. V lost 5 bases, J lost 1 base, and 1 base stayed unmatched.

This clonotype was seen only a few times. V and J are TRBV14 and TRBJ1-1; D call uncertain. Germline CDR1 and CDR2: SGHDN and FVKESK. The CDR3 covers 18 residues. V gave up 0 bases and J gave up 0 bases, with 17 bases separating them. CDR3 protein: CASSQDLFGVGMNTEAFF. Written as DNA, the CDR3 is TGTGCCAGCAGCCAAGATTTATTCGGGGTTGGGATGAACACTGAAGCTTTCTTT.

This clonotype has at least ten counts. The gene calls are TRBV3-1 and TRBJ1-2; D gene ambiguous. This CDR3 contains 15 residues. Germline V gives CDR1 LGHDT, CDR2 YNNKEL (reference sequence). V lost 1 base and J lost 0, with 9 bases in between. The CDR3 bases are TGTGCCAGCAGCCAAGGATTCCCGGCTAACTATGGCTACACCTTC. This codes for CASSQGFPANYGYTF.

This clonotype was counted ten times or more. The chain recombines TRBV28 with TRBJ2-2, with TRBD2 matching 10 bases. The CDR3 contains 16 residues. The V and J ends lost 10 bases and 5 bases, in that order; junction bases with no gene match: 13. The germline CDR1 and CDR2 sequences are MDHEN and SYDVKM. CDR3 sequence reads: CATRRPSGSNTGELFF. CDR3 nucleotides: TGTGCCACCAGACGGCCTAGCGGGAGTAATACCGGGGAGCTGTTTTTT.

This chain joins TRBV11-2 and TRBJ2-1; 8 nucleotides agree with TRBD2. This CDR3 region has 16 residues. CDR1 SGHAT and CDR2 FQNNGV come from the germline V gene. The V segment lost 2 bases and the J segment 4 bases; nucleotides outside the gene matches: 7. CDR3 residues: CASSLREGRAYNEQFF. The CDR3 nucleotides are TGTGCCAGCAGCTTACGGGAGGGTAGGGCATACAATGAGCAGTTCTTC.

The chain recombines TRBV5-1 with TRBJ2-2, with D unresolved. The V and J ends lost 0 bases and 4 bases respectively, with 10 bases between them. Germline V gene sequence: CDR1 SGHRS, CDR2 YFSETQ. The CDR3 is 15 amino acids. The DNA for the CDR3 is TGCGCCAGCAGCTTGGAGAAGGGTGGCACCGGGGAGCTGTTTTTT. Residues: CASSLEKGGTGELFF.

This clonotype was detected ten times or more. The V call is TRBV6-1, the J call TRBJ2-1, with D perhaps assigned TRBD1 or TRBD2 (5 bases each). Trimming left V 8 bases short and J 6 bases short, with 14 bases between. The CDR3 is made up of 13 amino acids. CDR1 and CDR2 (germline): MNHNS, SASEGT. The CDR3: CASSGTKANEQFF. CDR3 coding DNA: TGTGCCAGCTCCGGGACCAAGGCCAATGAGCAGTTCTTC.

This clonotype was picked up a small number of times. This chain's CDR3 is CASSTGPRGYTF. The DNA for the CDR3 is TGTGCCAGCAGTACCGGGCCCCGGGGCTACACCTTC. This rearrangement joins TRBV2 to TRBJ1-2; D is unresolved. This CDR3 region has 12 residues. Trimming removed 5 bases at V and 8 bases at J, with 12 bases between. The germline V gene has CDR1 SNHLY and CDR2 FYNNEI.

At least ten counts were recorded for this clonotype. The V and J genes are TRBV15 and TRBJ1-5; 10 bases are a match to TRBD1. Germline V lookup: CDR1 LNHNV, CDR2 YYDKDF (reference sequence). The J segment lost 4 bases and the V segment lost 2 bases, leaving 5 bases of the junction unmatched. CDR3 length equals 16 residues. The DNA for the CDR3 is TGTGCCACCAGCAGACCCACGGGACAGGGGAATCAGCCCCAGCATTTT. The encoded protein is CATSRPTGQGNQPQHF.

Ten or more counts support this clonotype. V usage is TRBV27 and J usage is TRBJ2-1; D call uncertain. This CDR3 is built from 12 residues. The V end lost 10 bases, the J end lost 8 bases, and 15 bases lay between the germline ends. Germline V gives CDR1 MNHEY, CDR2 SMNVEV (reference sequence). This chain's CDR3 is CAIRPVGDEQFF. The CDR3 nucleotides read TGTGCCATCCGACCGGTAGGTGATGAGCAGTTCTTC.

The chain joins TRBV28 to TRBJ2-5, with 8 bases identical to TRBD2. From germline, CDR1 is MDHEN and CDR2 SYDVKM. This CDR3 has 15 amino acids. V lost 3 bases to trimming and J lost 5 bases; unmatched junction nucleotides: 8. CDR3 in amino acids: CASSFSGLGVETQYF. The CDR3 DNA reads TGTGCCAGCAGTTTCTCGGGACTAGGGGTTGAGACCCAGTACTTC.

V usage is TRBV30 and J usage is TRBJ2-1, with 12 positions matching TRBD2. The CDR3 is made up of 17 amino acids. Germline loops: CDR1 GTSNPN, CDR2 SVGIG (reference sequence). Trimming removed 3 bases from V and 4 bases from J; junction bases left unmatched: 10. The CDR3 here is CAWRATSGSTLYNEQFF. The CDR3 nucleotides read TGTGCCTGGAGAGCGACTAGCGGGAGTACACTATACAATGAGCAGTTCTTC. The whole variable domain, remainder taken from reference TRBV30 and TRBJ2-1, is SQTIHQWPATLVQPVGSPLSLECTVEGTSNPNLYWYRQAAGRGLQLLFYSVGIGQISSEVPQNLSASRPQDRQFILSSKKLLLSDSGFYLCAWRATSGSTLYNEQFFGPGTRLTVL.

In its sample, this clonotype was seen many times. The chain has TRBV20-1 and TRBJ2-7; TRBD1 matches 7 bases. The CDR3 sequence is 14 residues long. Unmatched junction bases numbered 7, after V lost 1 base and J lost 4 bases. Germline V gene lookup returns CDR1 DFQATT and CDR2 SNEGSKA (reference sequence). CDR3 DNA sequence: TGCAGTGCTAGAGGAGAACAGGGGTCGTACGAGCAGTACTTC. Amino acid sequence: CSARGEQGSYEQYF.

This clonotype was counted at least ten times. The chain has TRBV20-1 and TRBJ1-6; D is perhaps TRBD1 (5 bases). The CDR3 is 12 residues long. Germline V lookup: CDR1 DFQATT, CDR2 SNEGSKA (reference sequence). DNA for the CDR3: TGCTCTTGCACCAGGGCGGATTCACCCCTCCACTTT. Residues: CSCTRADSPLHF.